The 18 T cell receptor beta chains presented below share a single source sample, sequenced in a study of shared clonotypes between healthy human individuals. Assay: immunoSEQ multiplex PCR; the TCRdb copy retains only in-frame clones and omits some. Among under 650,000 clones, 90% to 96% were seen once, and the ten largest hold about 0.064%. The sequenced sample was naive CD4+ T cells sorted from blood. The subset denotes: CD45RA+ positively selected. Receptors originate from a woman aged 25 to 39 in good health.

CDR3: CASSSRTSGLGEQFF. The CDR3 DNA reads as TGCGCCAGCAGCTCAAGGACTAGCGGGCTGGGAGAGCAGTTCTTC. The rearrangement uses TRBV5-1 and TRBJ2-1; 11 bases align to TRBD2. CDR3 length equals 15 residues. V dropped 3 bases and J dropped 10; count of bases not matched to a gene: 9. The germline gives CDR1 SGHRS, CDR2 YFSETQ.

The chain is built from TRBV6-5 and TRBJ2-7; 9 nucleotides align to TRBD1. V was clipped by 6 bases and J by 5 bases; unmatched bases: 11. This CDR3 has 15 residues. Germline V gene sequence: CDR1 MNHEY, CDR2 SVGAGI. The CDR3 loop is CASSGSGTGLDEQYF. The CDR3 DNA is TGTGCCAGCAGCGGGTCCGGGACAGGGCTCGACGAGCAGTACTTC.

The chain carries TRBV9 and TRBJ2-6; D remains unclear. V lost 0 bases, J lost 1 base, and 5 bases lay in between. The germline V gene encodes CDR1 SGDLS and CDR2 YYNGEE. This CDR3 is built from 15 residues. The CDR3 here is CASSVGVSGANVLTF. CDR3 in DNA: TGTGCCAGCAGCGTAGGGGTATCTGGGGCCAACGTCCTGACTTTC.

CDR3 nucleotides: TGTGCCTGGAGTGTACCAGGAGATAACATTCAGTACTTC. Its protein is CAWSVPGDNIQYF. V is TRBV30 and J is TRBJ2-4, with D unresolved. Germline-derived CDR1 and CDR2 are GTSNPN and SVGIG (reference sequence). Between the trimmed V and J ends, which lost 0 bases and 7 bases, there was a span of 10 bases. The CDR3 has 13 residues.

The chain joins TRBV5-4 to TRBJ2-2, with TRBD2 matching 13 bases. CDR3 length: 16 residues. V was pared by 4 bases and J by 2 bases, with 2 bases of the junction left unmatched. Germline assignment: CDR1 SGHNT and CDR2 YYREEE (reference sequence). CDR3 in amino acids: CASSRGLAGNTGELFF. The CDR3, as DNA: TGTGCCAGCAGCCGGGGACTAGCGGGAAACACCGGGGAGCTGTTTTTT. Variable domain in full (rest from reference TRBV5-4 and TRBJ2-2): ETGVTQSPTHLIKTRGQQVTLRCSSQSGHNTVSWYQQALGQGPQFIFQYYREEENGRGNFPPRFSGLQFPNYSSELNVNALELDDSALYLCASSRGLAGNTGELFFGEGSRLTVL.

The V and J genes are TRBV19 and TRBJ2-1, with a tentative D call TRBD2 (5 bases). Germline V gives CDR1 LNHDA, CDR2 SQIVND (reference sequence). The CDR3 loop spans 14 amino acids. The V end was cut by 6 bases, the J end by 3 bases, with 12 bases between. For the CDR3, the DNA is TGTGCCAGTAGCACCGGGGTCCTCTACAATGAGCAGTTCTTC. Translating gives CASSTGVLYNEQFF. The full variable domain, completed using reference TRBV19 and TRBJ2-1, is DGGITQSPKYLFRKEGQNVTLSCEQNLNHDAMYWYRQDPGQGLRLIYYSQIVNDFQKGDIAEGYSVSREKKESFPLTVTSAQKNPTAFYLCASSTGVLYNEQFFGPGTRLTVL.

As for this clone: This same CDR3 is encoded by further DNA sequences in the sample. The J gene is TRBJ2-7, the V gene TRBV30; 8 bases fit TRBD1. The CDR3 runs 13 residues. V shed 3 bases, J shed 1 base, and the junction held 2 bases outside the gene matches. The germline gives CDR1 GTSNPN, CDR2 SVGIG (reference sequence). CDR3 residues: CAWSRDRSYEQYF. CDR3 bases: TGTGCCTGGAGCCGGGACAGGTCCTACGAGCAGTACTTC. The variable domain in full, completed from reference TRBV30 and TRBJ2-7, reads SQTIHQWPATLVQPVGSPLSLECTVEGTSNPNLYWYRQAAGRGLQLLFYSVGIGQISSEVPQNLSASRPQDRQFILSSKKLLLSDSGFYLCAWSRDRSYEQYFGPGTRLTVT.

The chain combines TRBV27 with TRBJ1-6; D gene ambiguous. Germline values: CDR1 MNHEY, CDR2 SMNVEV (reference sequence). The length of the CDR3 is 13 residues. Trimming took off 4 bases at V and 8 bases at J, with 9 bases between the two ends. The CDR3 DNA reads TGTGCCAGCAGTTCAAAAGTCCATTCACCCCTCCACTTT. Its protein product is CASSSKVHSPLHF.

This clone was recorded once. Mismatch with germline at one junction end may stem from a read error. V gene TRBV30 combines with J gene TRBJ1-1; D perhaps matches TRBD1 (5 bases). CDR3 length: 10 amino acids. Looked up from germline, CDR1 is GTSNPN and CDR2 is SVGIG (reference sequence). CDR3 residues: CPPRDAEAFF. Here the CDR3 DNA reads TGCCCACCCAGGGATGCTGAAGCTTTCTTT.

This chain joins TRBV30 and TRBJ1-6; D unresolved. CDR3 size: 15 residues. Germline CDR1 GTSNPN, CDR2 SVGIG (reference sequence). Trimming took 3 bases from V and 3 from J, leaving 12 bases between them. The CDR3 nucleotides are TGTGCCTGGAGCCAAGACGGGAGCTATAATTCACCCCTCCACTTT. It codes for CAWSQDGSYNSPLHF.

This chain joins TRBV5-5 and TRBJ2-2; 12 nucleotides align to TRBD2. Per the germline V gene, CDR1 is SGHKS and CDR2 is YYEKEE (reference sequence). The V segment lost 6 bases and the J segment 8 bases; nucleotides outside the gene matches: 5. The CDR3 loop spans 14 amino acids. The CDR3 DNA reads TGTGCCAGCATCCGGACTAGCGGGATGGGGGAGCTGTTTTTT. Amino acids: CASIRTSGMGELFF.

The chain uses TRBV18 and TRBJ1-1, with D possibly TRBD1 on 5 matching bases. V was clipped by 6 bases and J by 8 bases, with 10 bases between them. CDR3 length: 11 amino acids. Germline CDR1 and CDR2: KGHSH and LQKENI. The CDR3 loop is CASSPGAEAFF. The CDR3 DNA sequence: TGTGCCAGCTCCCCCGGGGCAGAAGCTTTCTTT.

The genes are TRBV4-1 and TRBJ1-6, with 7 positions matching TRBD1. CDR1 and CDR2 from the germline V gene are MGHRA and YSYEKL. The CDR3 has 17 residues. The junction had 7 bases not matched to a gene; V was cut back by 1 base and J by 4 bases. The CDR3 DNA is TGCGCCAGCAGCCAAGTAAGGACAGGCGTATATAATTCACCCCTCCACTTT. Its protein product is CASSQVRTGVYNSPLHF.

This chain joins TRBV29-1 and TRBJ2-5, with D unresolved. Trimming took off 4 bases at V and 2 bases at J, with 17 bases between the two ends. Germline CDR1 and CDR2: SQVTM and ANQGSEA. This CDR3 comprises 15 residues. The CDR3 loop reads CSVGVGSGIQETQYF. CDR3 sequence (DNA): TGCAGCGTTGGTGTTGGCAGTGGGATTCAAGAGACCCAGTACTTC.

This clone has just one count. CDR3 DNA sequence: TGCGCCAGCAGCCGCACACAGGGCTCTGGGGCCAACGTCCTGACTTTC. It codes for CASSRTQGSGANVLTF. V gene TRBV4-1 combines with J gene TRBJ2-6; possibly TRBD1 for D (6 bases). With 4 bases removed from V and 0 bases from J, the gap between germline ends came to 10 bases. This CDR3 spans 16 amino acids. The germline V gene encodes CDR1 MGHRA and CDR2 YSYEKL.

The chain links TRBV28 to TRBJ2-7; 10 bases agree with TRBD1. The ends lost 5 bases at V and 2 bases at J; junction bases unmatched: 9. The CDR3 covers 16 residues. Per the germline V gene, CDR1 is MDHEN and CDR2 is SYDVKM. CDR3 DNA sequence: TGTGCCAGCAGTCCGACAGGGGGCCCATTTACCTACGAGCAGTACTTC. Its protein product is CASSPTGGPFTYEQYF.

The CDR3 spells CSAKGVYEQYF. CDR3 DNA sequence: TGCAGTGCTAAGGGGGTCTACGAGCAGTACTTC. The chain uses TRBV20-1 and TRBJ2-7; the D gene is possibly TRBD1 (6 bases). This CDR3 region has 11 residues. Trimming pared 4 bases from V and 3 bases from J, leaving 7 bases between. Germline assignment: CDR1 DFQATT and CDR2 SNEGSKA (reference sequence).

This rearrangement joins TRBV18 to TRBJ1-4; D gene ambiguous. In germline, CDR1 is KGHSH, CDR2 LQKENI. This CDR3 contains 13 residues. Trimming removed 1 base from V and 8 bases from J, with 8 bases in between. The CDR3 nucleotides read TGTGCCAGCTCACCACGCGGTGGGGAAAAACTGTTTTTT. It specifies CASSPRGGEKLFF.